This TCR beta chain was sequenced during a study of control samples from healthy donors and cancer patients. The CDR3 is 14 amino acids. The V end was cut by 2 bases, the J end by 4 bases, with 12 bases between. Germline V CDR1 and CDR2: MDHEN, SYDVKM. Sequenced by immunoSEQ multiplex PCR; TCRdb stores in-frame clones only, minus some. Of 150,000 to 200,000 clones listed, 80% to 90% are singletons. The TCR sequence derives from a man between 18 and 29 years old in good health. The sample comprised blood. This chain joins TRBV28 and TRBJ2-7; D perhaps matches TRBD2 (5 bases). This CDR3 reads CASSLPGKEYEQYF. The CDR3 bases are TGTGCCAGCAGTTTACCGGGGAAGGAATACGAGCAGTACTTC.